These T cell receptor beta chains were read from a single sample in a study of lymphopenia after photon versus proton radiotherapy. The method was immunoSEQ multiplex PCR; TCRdb's version includes in-frame clones alone and lacks a portion of them. The sample records around 42,000 clones, around 86% being singletons. Sequenced here: peripheral blood, sampled from a patient treated with photon-based radiotherapy. The receptors were sampled from a man aged 40-49 years with gastric cancer. CDR3s include the opening cysteine and the closing phenylalanine or tryptophan.

v_call	j_call	cdr3_aa
TRBV11-3	TRBJ2-3	CASSLRTGSTDTQYF
TRBV5-6	TRBJ1-1	CASKLRGILMMNTEAFF
TRBV14	TRBJ2-3	CASSLTGARDTQYF
TRBV5-1	TRBJ2-7	CASSFGGSYEQYF
TRBV6-5	TRBJ2-7	CASSYSVGGTPYEQYF
TRBV6-5	TRBJ2-5	CASSYFDSRETQYF
TRBV4-3	TRBJ1-2	CASSQYGTGGGYTF
TRBV5-4	TRBJ1-2	CASSLSGRVGYTF
TRBV6-5	TRBJ1-5	CASSYDPSNQPQHF
TRBV19	TRBJ1-4	CASTTGATNEKLFF